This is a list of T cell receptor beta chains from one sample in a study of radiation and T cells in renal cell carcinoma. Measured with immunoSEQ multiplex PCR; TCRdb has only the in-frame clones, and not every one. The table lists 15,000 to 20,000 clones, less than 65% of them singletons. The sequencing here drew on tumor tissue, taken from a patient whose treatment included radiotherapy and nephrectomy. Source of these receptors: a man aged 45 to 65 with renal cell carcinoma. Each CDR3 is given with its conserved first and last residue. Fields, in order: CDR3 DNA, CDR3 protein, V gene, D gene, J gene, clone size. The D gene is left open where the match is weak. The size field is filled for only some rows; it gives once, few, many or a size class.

DNA: TGTGCCACCAGCGCCAGGGGCGTCACCTACAATGAGCAGTTCTTC
CDR3: CATSARGVTYNEQFF
V: TRBV15
D: -
J: TRBJ2-1
size: medium-sized

DNA: TGTGCCAGCAGCCACGCTTTCTTTAGCGGGGGGGTACCAGATACGCAGTATTTT
CDR3: CASSHAFFSGGVPDTQYF
V: TRBV4-2
D: TRBD2
J: TRBJ2-3
size: -

DNA: TGTGCCAGCAGCGTTAGCGGGGGGGCTGGCACAGATACGCAGTATTTT
CDR3: CASSVSGGAGTDTQYF
V: TRBV7-2
D: TRBD2
J: TRBJ2-3
size: -

DNA: TGTGCCAGCAGCAGAGTTGACTCTGGGGCCAACGTCCTGACTTTC
CDR3: CASSRVDSGANVLTF
V: TRBV7-9
D: -
J: TRBJ2-6
size: -

DNA: TGCGCCAGCAGCCCGAGTCACTACGAGCAGTACTTC
CDR3: CASSPSHYEQYF
V: TRBV5-1
D: -
J: TRBJ2-7
size: few

DNA: TGTGCCAGCTCACTTCCGGACGGGTCCGAGCAGTACTTC
CDR3: CASSLPDGSEQYF
V: TRBV18
D: -
J: TRBJ2-7
size: -

DNA: TGTGCCAGCAGCGCTGACCCGCCTTCCTACAATGAGCAGTTCTTC
CDR3: CASSADPPSYNEQFF
V: TRBV9
D: -
J: TRBJ2-1
size: -

DNA: TGTGCCAGCAGTGAACGGGGGACAGGGGTCTTCTACGAGCAGTACTTC
CDR3: CASSERGTGVFYEQYF
V: TRBV6-1
D: TRBD1
J: TRBJ2-7
size: -

DNA: TGCAGCGTCCACGGCTCTGTTCAAGAGACCCAGTACTTC
CDR3: CSVHGSVQETQYF
V: TRBV29-1
D: -
J: TRBJ2-5
size: few

DNA: TGTGCCAGCAGCTTAGAATGGAGGGGGGATACGCAGTATTTT
CDR3: CASSLEWRGDTQYF
V: TRBV7-2
D: -
J: TRBJ2-3
size: -

DNA: TGCGCCAGCAGCTTGGGGCAGCGGGACGGTCAGTACTTC
CDR3: CASSLGQRDGQYF
V: TRBV5-1
D: TRBD2
J: TRBJ2-7
size: few

DNA: TGCGCCAGCAGCCAAGATTCAGAAGCCTACGAGCAGTACTTC
CDR3: CASSQDSEAYEQYF
V: TRBV4-1
D: -
J: TRBJ2-7
size: -

DNA: TGTGCCAGCAGCGAAACGCGGACAGGGGGCCCAGAGACCCAGTACTTC
CDR3: CASSETRTGGPETQYF
V: TRBV2
D: TRBD1
J: TRBJ2-5
size: -

DNA: TGCAGCGGTGATAGCGGGGGCACAGATACGCAGTATTTT
CDR3: CSGDSGGTDTQYF
V: TRBV29-1
D: TRBD2
J: TRBJ2-3
size: -

DNA: TGTGCCAGCAGTTTAGTAGGGGGGTTTCTCAATCAGCCCCAGCATTTT
CDR3: CASSLVGGFLNQPQHF
V: TRBV28
D: -
J: TRBJ1-5
size: -

DNA: TGTGCCAGCAGTTTTATCCTGGTGGTGAAGGGCGACGACTATGGCTACACCTTC
CDR3: CASSFILVVKGDDYGYTF
V: TRBV28
D: -
J: TRBJ1-2
size: -

DNA: TGTGCCAGCAGCCCTGGGACCGCTAATCAGCCCCAGCATTTT
CDR3: CASSPGTANQPQHF
V: TRBV11-2
D: -
J: TRBJ1-5
size: many

DNA: TGTGCCAGCAGCTTAAGAGGGACAGGGGGCGAGCAGTACTTC
CDR3: CASSLRGTGGEQYF
V: TRBV7-9
D: TRBD1
J: TRBJ2-7
size: -

DNA: TGTGCCTGGTCTTCGTGGGGGGTACCGGTTGAAGCTTTCTTT
CDR3: CAWSSWGVPVEAFF
V: TRBV30
D: -
J: TRBJ1-1
size: few

DNA: TGTGCCAGCAGCTTGGCAACAGCTCTGCGGACAGATACGCAGTATTTT
CDR3: CASSLATALRTDTQYF
V: TRBV5-4
D: -
J: TRBJ2-3
size: -

DNA: TGCGCCAGCAGCCAGGAGTCGGGTGATGAGCAGTTCTTC
CDR3: CASSQESGDEQFF
V: TRBV4-3
D: -
J: TRBJ2-1
size: medium-sized

DNA: TGCGCCAGCAGCTTGGGGCTAGCGGGGGTCCAAGAGACCCAGTACTTC
CDR3: CASSLGLAGVQETQYF
V: TRBV5-1
D: TRBD2
J: TRBJ2-5
size: -

DNA: TGTGCCAGCAGTCCAAGGACAGGGAACACTGAAGCTTTCTTT
CDR3: CASSPRTGNTEAFF
V: TRBV27
D: TRBD1
J: TRBJ1-1
size: -

DNA: TGCAGCGTTGAGCGGACAGGGACCTACAATGAGCAGTTCTTC
CDR3: CSVERTGTYNEQFF
V: TRBV29-1
D: TRBD1
J: TRBJ2-1
size: -